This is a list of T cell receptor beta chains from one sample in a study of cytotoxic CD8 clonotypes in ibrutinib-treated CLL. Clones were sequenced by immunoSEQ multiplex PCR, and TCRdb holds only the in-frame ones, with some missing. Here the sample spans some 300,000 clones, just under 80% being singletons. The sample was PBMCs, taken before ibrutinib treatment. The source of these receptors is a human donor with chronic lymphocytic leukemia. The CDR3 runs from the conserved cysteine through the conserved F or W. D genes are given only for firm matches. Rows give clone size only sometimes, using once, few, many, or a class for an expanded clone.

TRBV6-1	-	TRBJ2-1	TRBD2	CASSEWAGAVYNEQFF	TGTGCCAGCAGTGAATGGGCGGGAGCGGTTTACAATGAGCAGTTCTTC
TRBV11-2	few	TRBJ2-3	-	CASSSYPNTQYF	TGTGCCAGCAGCTCCTACCCGAATACGCAGTATTTT
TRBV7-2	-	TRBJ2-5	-	CASSRNQGQGGETQYF	TGTGCCAGCAGCCGCAACCAGGGTCAGGGCGGAGAGACCCAGTACTTC
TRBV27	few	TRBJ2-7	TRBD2	CASRRTSGNEQYF	TGTGCCAGCAGGCGGACTAGCGGGAACGAGCAGTACTTC
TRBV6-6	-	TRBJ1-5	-	CASSYSIGQPQHF	TGTGCCAGCAGTTACTCTATAGGTCAGCCCCAGCATTTT
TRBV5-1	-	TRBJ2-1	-	CASSPRHISDNEQFF	TGCGCCAGCAGCCCGAGACACATCTCTGACAATGAGCAGTTCTTC
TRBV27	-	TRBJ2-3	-	CASRGRVIRETDTQYF	TGTGCCAGCAGGGGACGGGTAATTAGGGAGACAGATACGCAGTATTTT
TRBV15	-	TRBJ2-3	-	CATSRRSADTQYF	TGTGCCACCAGCAGGAGGAGTGCAGATACGCAGTATTTT
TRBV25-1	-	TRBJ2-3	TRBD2	CASSEWLAGGADTQYF	TGTGCCAGCAGTGAGTGGTTGGCGGGAGGTGCGGATACGCAGTATTTT
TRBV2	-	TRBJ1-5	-	CASSLGPSSNQPQHF	TGTGCCAGCAGTTTGGGACCGAGTAGCAATCAGCCCCAGCATTTT
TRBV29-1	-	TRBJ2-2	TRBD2	CSVESPSGFGDTGELFF	TGCAGCGTTGAATCTCCTAGCGGGTTCGGCGACACCGGGGAGCTGTTTTTT
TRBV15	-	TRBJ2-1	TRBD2	CATSRDIAGTRNEQFF	TGTGCCACCAGCAGAGATATAGCGGGAACGAGGAATGAGCAGTTCTTC
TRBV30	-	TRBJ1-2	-	CAWRETYQGRGYTF	TGTGCCTGGAGGGAGACGTACCAGGGACGCGGCTACACCTTC
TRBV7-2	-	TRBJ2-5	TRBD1	CASSRDGTGLETQYF	TGTGCCAGCAGCAGAGATGGGACAGGTTTGGAGACCCAGTACTTC
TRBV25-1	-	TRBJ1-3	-	CASSRFASGNTIYF	TGTGCCAGCAGCCGATTCGCCTCTGGAAACACCATATATTTT
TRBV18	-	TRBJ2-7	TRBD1	CASSRPGQGIYEQYF	TGTGCCAGCTCACGCCCGGGACAGGGTATCTACGAGCAGTACTTC
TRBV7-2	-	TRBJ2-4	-	CASSPLQRDGIQYF	TGTGCCAGCAGCCCTCTACAACGGGACGGGATTCAGTACTTC
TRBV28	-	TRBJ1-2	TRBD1	CASSLRQGLLELNYGYTF	TGTGCCAGCAGTTTACGACAGGGGCTGTTAGAGCTGAACTATGGCTACACCTTC
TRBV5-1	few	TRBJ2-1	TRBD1	CASSWTGQGYNEQFF	TGCGCCAGCAGCTGGACGGGACAGGGATACAATGAGCAGTTCTTC
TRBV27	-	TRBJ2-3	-	CASKFYGGSTDTQYF	TGTGCCAGCAAATTTTATGGCGGGAGCACAGATACGCAGTATTTT
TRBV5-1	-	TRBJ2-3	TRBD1	CASSEGDSHTDTQYF	TGCGCCAGCAGCGAAGGGGACAGCCATACAGATACGCAGTATTTT
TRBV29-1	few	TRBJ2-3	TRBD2	CSVGLAGSGLDTQYF	TGCAGCGTTGGACTAGCGGGATCAGGGTTAGATACGCAGTATTTT
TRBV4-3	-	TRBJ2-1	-	CASSQDTVIHEQFF	TGCGCCAGCAGCCAAGATACCGTGATCCATGAGCAGTTCTTC
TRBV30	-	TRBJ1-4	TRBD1	CACGTGGGGEKLFF	TGTGCCTGCGGGACAGGGGGCGGAGGGGAAAAACTGTTTTTT
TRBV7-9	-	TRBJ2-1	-	CASSHQGPGSSYNEQFF	TGTGCCAGCAGCCACCAAGGGCCCGGCAGCTCCTACAATGAGCAGTTCTTC
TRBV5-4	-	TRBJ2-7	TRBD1	CASSLRQGVNYEQYF	TGTGCCAGCAGCTTAAGACAGGGTGTCAACTACGAGCAGTACTTC
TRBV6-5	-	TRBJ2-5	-	CATSRWYQGETQYF	TGTGCCACCTCAAGATGGTACCAAGGAGAGACCCAGTACTTC
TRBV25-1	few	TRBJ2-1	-	CASSDSGGPNNEQFF	TGTGCCAGCAGTGACAGTGGGGGACCCAACAATGAGCAGTTCTTC
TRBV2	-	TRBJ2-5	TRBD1	CASSRDRQETQYF	TGTGCCAGCAGTCGGGACAGGCAAGAGACCCAGTACTTC
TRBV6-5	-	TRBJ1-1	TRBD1	CASIGQGMNTEAFF	TGTGCCAGCATCGGACAGGGTATGAACACTGAAGCTTTCTTT
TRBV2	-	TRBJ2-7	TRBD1	CASSEARTGTYEQYF	TGTGCCAGCAGTGAAGCCAGGACAGGAACTTACGAGCAGTACTTC
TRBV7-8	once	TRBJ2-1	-	CASSLGSGGSYNEQFF	TGTGCCAGCAGCTTAGGTAGCGGAGGCTCCTACAATGAGCAGTTCTTC
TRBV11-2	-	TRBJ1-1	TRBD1	CASSPGQPNTEAFF	TGTGCCAGCAGCCCGGGACAGCCGAACACTGAAGCTTTCTTT
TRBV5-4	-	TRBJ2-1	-	CASSLVVSGTEDEQFF	TGTGCCAGCAGCTTGGTAGTTAGCGGGACAGAGGATGAGCAGTTCTTC
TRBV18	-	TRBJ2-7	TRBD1	CASSPPTGQSYEQYF	TGTGCCAGCTCACCACCCACGGGACAGAGCTACGAGCAGTACTTC
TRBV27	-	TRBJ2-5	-	CASSLWGPKETQYF	TGTGCCAGCAGTTTATGGGGGCCTAAAGAGACCCAGTACTTC
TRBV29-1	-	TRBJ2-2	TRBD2	CSVEGLAVNTGELFF	TGCAGCGTTGAAGGACTAGCGGTAAACACCGGGGAGCTGTTTTTT
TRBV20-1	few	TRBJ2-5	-	CSASGKETQYF	TGCAGTGCTAGCGGGAAAGAGACCCAGTACTTC
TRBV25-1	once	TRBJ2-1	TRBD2	CASETSGSIDEQFF	TGTGCCAGCGAGACTAGCGGGAGTATTGATGAGCAGTTCTTC
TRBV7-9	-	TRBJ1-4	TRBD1	CASRDRGEKLFF	TGTGCCAGCCGGGACAGGGGTGAAAAACTGTTTTTT
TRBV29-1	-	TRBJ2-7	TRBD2	CSALGLAGGPIEQYF	TGCAGCGCCCTAGGGCTAGCGGGAGGGCCGATCGAGCAGTACTTC
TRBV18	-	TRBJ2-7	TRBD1	CASSPPRQARGEQYF	TGTGCCAGCTCACCACCGAGACAGGCCAGGGGGGAGCAGTACTTC
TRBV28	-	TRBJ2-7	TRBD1	CASSQSGTAVYEQYF	TGTGCCAGCAGTCAATCCGGGACAGCCGTATACGAGCAGTACTTC
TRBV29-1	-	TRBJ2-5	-	CSVYLTRLAREETQYF	TGCAGCGTGTACCTTACCCGATTAGCGCGAGAAGAGACCCAGTACTTC
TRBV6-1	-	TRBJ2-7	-	CASSECHLICEQYF	TGTGCCAGCAGTGAATGTCACCTTATCTGCGAGCAGTACTTC
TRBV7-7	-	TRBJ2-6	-	CASSFGSSGANVLTF	TGTGCTAGCAGCTTTGGGAGCTCCGGGGCCAACGTCCTGACTTTC